The 16 T cell receptor beta chains below were found in one sample sequenced in a study of blood T cell repertoires in COVID-19. Repertoires were generated with immunoSEQ multiplex PCR, while TCRdb's copy carries only in-frame clones and drops some. The sample lists 50,000 to 60,000 clones; 75% to 95% were seen once. The sample was peripheral blood. The receptors were gathered from a man aged 40-49 years with acute or convalescent COVID-19.

The V gene is TRBV11-3, the J gene TRBJ2-1, with 11 bases identical to TRBD2. Per the germline V gene, CDR1 is SGHNT and CDR2 is YENEEA. Germline trimming cut 5 bases from V and 7 bases from J; bases unmatched to any gene: 7. The CDR3 has 15 amino acids. CDR3 loop: CASSPFLAGGNEQFF. CDR3 nucleotides: TGTGCCAGCAGCCCCTTCCTAGCGGGAGGTAATGAGCAGTTCTTC.

The chain employs TRBV20-1 and TRBJ2-1; 9 bases align to TRBD2. Germline trimming cut 3 bases from V and 12 bases from J; bases unmatched to any gene: 12. From germline, CDR1 is DFQATT and CDR2 SNEGSKA (reference sequence). The CDR3 sequence is 14 residues long. The CDR3 loop is CSASSLAGDGRQFF. The CDR3 DNA reads as TGCAGTGCTAGTTCATTAGCGGGAGACGGGAGGCAGTTCTTC.

This chain links TRBV30 with TRBJ1-3; D possibly corresponds to TRBD1 (6 bases). Germline CDR1 GTSNPN, CDR2 SVGIG (reference sequence). The CDR3 is 16 residues long. Trimming took off 0 bases at V and 2 bases at J, with 14 bases between the two ends. The CDR3 DNA reads TGTGCCTGGAGTGTCCCTTCAGGGGTCCCTGGAAACACCATATATTTT. It codes for CAWSVPSGVPGNTIYF.

CDR3: CAWSGQTLNEKLFF. The CDR3 nucleotides are TGTGCCTGGAGCGGACAGACTCTTAATGAAAAACTGTTTTTT. J is TRBJ1-4 and V is TRBV30, with D maybe TRBD1 (6 bases). Between the trimmed V and J ends, which lost 3 bases and 4 bases, there was a span of 12 bases. This CDR3 region has 14 residues. CDR1 and CDR2 (germline): GTSNPN, SVGIG (reference sequence).

The chain employs TRBV19 and TRBJ1-4; unclear D gene. Germline assignment: CDR1 LNHDA and CDR2 SQIVND (reference sequence). Trimming removed 5 bases at V and 13 bases at J, with 20 bases between. CDR3 length equals 14 residues. In nucleotides, the CDR3 is TGTGCCAGTAGTCCTCGTTTTTCCGCCGAGGGACTGTTTTTT. Translation gives CASSPRFSAEGLFF.

V and J are TRBV6-4 and TRBJ2-2, with D possibly matching TRBD2 (5 bases). This CDR3 spans 15 amino acids. CDR1 and CDR2 (germline): MRHNA, SNTAGT. V gave up 7 bases and J gave up 3 bases, with 15 bases separating them. For the CDR3, the DNA is TGTGCCAGCAAGCAGGAGGACTCAGACACCGGGGAGCTGTTTTTT. Its translation: CASKQEDSDTGELFF.

The chain recombines TRBV7-2 with TRBJ2-7; the match to TRBD2 covers 10 bases. J gave up 7 bases and V 3 bases, and 3 bases lay outside the gene matches. The CDR3 extends over 13 amino acids. Looked up from germline, CDR1 is SGHTA and CDR2 is FQGNSA. CDR3 bases: TGTGCCAGCAGCTTGGGACTAGCGAGGGAGCAGTACTTC. It is translated as CASSLGLAREQYF.

This chain uses TRBV6-5 with TRBJ2-7, with D possibly matching TRBD1 (5 bases). Trimming removed 5 bases at V and 1 base at J, with 12 bases between. Germline V gene sequence: CDR1 MNHEY, CDR2 SVGAGI. The CDR3 runs 14 residues. The CDR3 protein is CASSRSPGSYEQYF. The CDR3 region has the DNA TGTGCCAGCAGTCGTTCTCCAGGGTCCTACGAGCAGTACTTC.

This clone was detected only once. The V gene is TRBV14, the J gene TRBJ2-5; no firm D call. Trimming cost V 1 base and J 12 bases, with 15 bases left between them. Germline V gives CDR1 SGHDN, CDR2 FVKESK. The CDR3 consists of 13 residues. The CDR3 spells CASSQGSAQIKYF. In nucleotides, the CDR3 is TGTGCCAGCAGCCAAGGGTCAGCGCAAATTAAGTACTTC.

V gene TRBV28 combines with J gene TRBJ2-2, with D maybe TRBD2 (6 bases). Trimming pared 3 bases from V and 5 bases from J, leaving 10 bases between. This CDR3 has 14 amino acids. Germline-derived CDR1 and CDR2 are MDHEN and SYDVKM. The CDR3 here is CASSFLAGTGELFF. CDR3 sequence (DNA): TGTGCCAGCAGTTTTCTCGCGGGGACCGGGGAGCTGTTTTTT.

The chain joins TRBV6-5 to TRBJ2-3; maybe TRBD2 (5 bases). Trimming stripped 5 bases from V and 2 bases from J, with 11 bases between. Per germline, CDR1 MNHEY and CDR2 SVGAGI. This CDR3 comprises 14 residues. In DNA, the CDR3 is TGTGCCAGCAGTACCCCGGGGAACACAGATACGCAGTATTTT. Amino acids: CASSTPGNTDTQYF.

The genes are TRBV4-1 and TRBJ1-6; D gene ambiguous. This CDR3 is 17 amino acids long. V shed 3 bases and J shed 0 bases, with 12 bases lying between them. Per the germline V gene, CDR1 is MGHRA and CDR2 is YSYEKL. As DNA, the CDR3 is TGCGCCAGCAGCCACCCCGCGTCGGGCTCCTATAATTCACCCCTCCACTTT. Translation: CASSHPASGSYNSPLHF.

The CDR3 DNA is TGTGCCAGCAGGGACAGCTCCACAGATACGCAGTATTTT. Its protein product is CASRDSSTDTQYF. This rearrangement joins TRBV6-5 to TRBJ2-3, with a tentative D call TRBD1 (6 bases). Germline V gene lookup returns CDR1 MNHEY and CDR2 SVGAGI. This CDR3 comprises 13 residues. V was shortened by 6 bases and J by 2 bases, with 9 bases between the two germline ends.

This rearrangement joins TRBV5-1 to TRBJ2-1; 7 bases fit TRBD2. The CDR3 has 15 residues. Trimming removed 0 bases from V and 7 bases from J; junction bases left unmatched: 7. CDR1 and CDR2 (germline): SGHRS, YFSETQ. The CDR3 loop reads CASSLDGGRVNEQFF. In nucleotides, the CDR3 is TGCGCCAGCAGCTTGGATGGCGGGAGAGTTAATGAGCAGTTCTTC.

V gene TRBV19 combines with J gene TRBJ1-4; 7 bases match TRBD1. The CDR3 is made up of 18 amino acids. Germline values: CDR1 LNHDA, CDR2 SQIVND (reference sequence). V trimming: 0 bases; J trimming: 2 bases; junction bases outside the gene matches: 9. CDR3 nucleotides: TGTGCCAGTAGTATAGACCGTGCCGGGGGACAGACTAATGAAAAACTGTTTTTT. This sequence encodes CASSIDRAGGQTNEKLFF.

This chain's CDR3 is CASSEAGSGDLFF. The CDR3 bases are TGTGCCAGCAGTGAAGCCGGCAGCGGGGACCTGTTTTTT. This chain uses TRBV6-1 with TRBJ1-4; perhaps TRBD1 as D (5 bases). The CDR3 length is 13 residues. Germline assignment: CDR1 MNHNS and CDR2 SASEGT. V lost 0 bases and J 14 bases, leaving 13 bases between the germline ends.